Following are 17 T cell receptor beta chains from one sample sequenced in a study of neurological immune-mediated disorders. TCRdb re-derived calls from the 5' RACE reads in MiXCR, one entry per CDR3 protein. Of 35,000 to 45,000 distinct CDR3 sequences listed, roughly 7.3% are singletons. The sequenced sample was PBMCs. The receptors were gathered from a woman in her thirties or forties in good health.

The table lists this clonotype with many counts. The chain employs TRBV4-3 and TRBJ1-4; no firm D call. CDR1 is LGHNA, CDR2 YSLEER, per germline. This CDR3 comprises 13 residues. Trimming shortened V by 0 bases and J by 8 bases, and 7 bases separated the two germline ends. CDR3 amino acids: CASSQDLREKLFF. The DNA of the CDR3 is TGCGCCAGCAGCCAAGATTTACGGGAAAAACTGTTTTTT.

This clonotype was recorded many times. The chain recombines TRBV2 with TRBJ2-3, with 9 bases lining up with TRBD1. Germline assignment: CDR1 SNHLY and CDR2 FYNNEI. The CDR3 has 14 amino acids. The V gene end was trimmed by 5 bases and the J gene end by 2 bases; junction bases not matched to a gene: 2. CDR3 protein: CASSSQGATDTQYF. Written as DNA, the CDR3 is TGTGCCAGCAGTTCACAGGGGGCCACAGATACGCAGTATTTT.

In its sample, this clonotype was seen a few times. V usage is TRBV7-9 and J usage is TRBJ2-1; 8 positions agree with TRBD1. V dropped 4 bases and J dropped 2; count of bases not matched to a gene: 4. The CDR3 is 15 amino acids. Germline V gene data show CDR1 as SEHNR and CDR2 as FQNEAQ (reference sequence). The CDR3 protein is CASSSGQGTYNEQFF. The CDR3 bases are TGTGCCAGCAGCTCCGGACAGGGTACCTACAATGAGCAGTTCTTC.

This clonotype has at least ten counts. The CDR3 loop reads CASSQRDRGKGEAFF. DNA for the CDR3: TGTGCCAGCAGCCAAAGGGACAGGGGGAAAGGTGAAGCTTTCTTT. V usage is TRBV3-1 and J usage is TRBJ1-1; 11 positions agree with TRBD1. The trim removed 2 bases at V and 7 bases at J, leaving 6 bases unmatched. CDR1 and CDR2 from the germline V gene are LGHDT and YNNKEL (reference sequence). The CDR3 sequence is 15 residues long.

This clonotype showed up many times. The CDR3 here is CASSLASGSTDTQYF. In DNA, the CDR3 is TGTGCCAGCAGCTTGGCTAGCGGAAGCACAGATACGCAGTATTTT. The chain carries TRBV7-8 and TRBJ2-3, with TRBD2 identical over 7 bases. The germline V gene encodes CDR1 SGHVS and CDR2 FQNEAQ. This CDR3 spans 15 amino acids. J lost 0 bases, V lost 3 bases, and 3 bases had no gene match.

This clonotype came up many times. The chain links TRBV4-2 to TRBJ2-7; D is perhaps TRBD1 (6 bases). Germline CDR1 LGHNA, CDR2 YNFKEQ. V lost 3 bases, J lost 5 bases, and 20 bases lay in between. The CDR3 has 16 amino acids. CDR3 in amino acids: CASSQGLDSYAHEQYF. CDR3 nucleotide sequence: TGTGCCAGCAGCCAGGGTCTGGACAGTTACGCGCACGAGCAGTACTTC.

Many counts were recorded for this clonotype. The gene calls are TRBV12-3 or TRBV12-4 and TRBJ2-4; D remains unclear. Deletions cut 4 bases from V and 2 bases from J, with 6 bases between. This CDR3 has 13 residues. The CDR3 nucleotides read TGTGCCAGCAGTTCCACAACCAAAAACATTCAGTACTTC. Its translation: CASSSTTKNIQYF.

This clonotype has at least ten counts. The chain recombines TRBV5-1 with TRBJ2-3; TRBD2 aligns across 12 bases. Germline lookup yields CDR1 SGHRS and CDR2 YFSETQ. CDR3 size: 16 residues. V shed 4 bases, J shed 1 base, and the junction held 4 bases outside the gene matches. The CDR3: CASSMRTSGGTDTQYF. The CDR3, as DNA: TGCGCCAGCAGCATGCGGACTAGCGGGGGCACAGATACGCAGTATTTT.

This clonotype was found many times. The chain recombines TRBV4-2 with TRBJ2-7; D remains ambiguous. Trimming pared 6 bases from V and 4 bases from J, leaving 10 bases between. Germline V lookup: CDR1 LGHNA, CDR2 YNFKEQ. CDR3 length: 12 amino acids. The chain's CDR3 is CASSEAGYEQYF. CDR3 DNA: TGTGCCAGCAGTGAAGCCGGATACGAGCAGTACTTC.

This clonotype was detected ten times or more. V and J are TRBV4-2 and TRBJ1-6, with a weak D call TRBD1 (6 bases). This CDR3 has 13 amino acids. CDR1 is LGHNA, CDR2 YNFKEQ, per germline. Trimming removed 8 bases at V and 8 bases at J, with 13 bases between. The CDR3, as DNA: TGTGCCAGCGGGGGTGGGGGGCATTCACCCCTCCACTTT. Protein sequence: CASGGGGHSPLHF.

This clonotype was counted ten times or more. The chain uses TRBV6-5 and TRBJ2-6; D is ambiguous. Deletions cut 6 bases from V and 2 bases from J, with 8 bases between. CDR1 and CDR2 (germline): MNHEY, SVGAGI. The CDR3 has 14 residues. The CDR3 spells CASSRGAGANVLTF. DNA for the CDR3: TGTGCCAGCAGCCGTGGGGCTGGGGCCAACGTCCTGACTTTC.

This clonotype came up many times. The chain uses TRBV6-2 or TRBV6-3 and TRBJ2-1, with D perhaps matching TRBD1 or TRBD2 (5 bases each). The CDR3 is 14 amino acids. The germline CDR1 and CDR2 sequences are MNHEY and SVGEGT. V lost 7 bases to trimming and J lost 4 bases, with 14 bases between them. The CDR3 protein is CASTDPGRYNEQFF. DNA of the CDR3: TGTGCCAGCACCGACCCGGGACGTTACAATGAGCAGTTCTTC.

This clonotype was counted many times. The chain carries TRBV19 and TRBJ2-6, with 7 nucleotides matching TRBD1. The CDR3 has 17 residues. Germline values: CDR1 LNHDA, CDR2 SQIVND (reference sequence). V dropped 5 bases and J dropped 0; count of bases not matched to a gene: 7. CDR3 sequence: CASSPQDRTSGANVLTF. The CDR3 region has the DNA TGTGCCAGTAGTCCGCAGGACAGGACCTCTGGGGCCAACGTCCTGACTTTC.

Concerning this clonotype: Compared with germline, one end of the junction differs, possibly owing to a read error. V gene TRBV7-2 combines with J gene TRBJ2-1, with 12 bases aligning to TRBD2. The germline V gene has CDR1 SGHTA and CDR2 FQGNSA. This CDR3 contains 16 residues. Here the CDR3 reads CASCFAGLAGWNEQFF. In nucleotides, the CDR3 is TGTGCCAGCTGCTTCGCAGGACTAGCGGGATGGAATGAGCAGTTCTTC.

This clonotype has ten or more counts. The chain links TRBV10-3 to TRBJ2-1, with 10 positions matching TRBD1. Per germline, CDR1 ENHRY and CDR2 SYGVKD. J gave up 8 bases and V 7 bases, and 11 bases lay outside the gene matches. The CDR3 is 15 residues long. DNA for the CDR3: TGTGCCATCATCTCCGGGACAGGGGTTTCGGATGAGCAGTTCTTC. As protein: CAIISGTGVSDEQFF.

At least ten counts were recorded for this clonotype. CDR3 loop: CASSFPDRFYGYTF. The CDR3 nucleotides are TGTGCCAGCAGTTTTCCAGACAGGTTCTATGGCTACACCTTC. This chain uses TRBV25-1 with TRBJ1-2; maybe TRBD1 (6 bases). V was trimmed by 5 bases and J by 4 bases, leaving 14 bases between them. CDR3 size: 14 residues. The germline CDR1 and CDR2 sequences are MGHDK and SYGVNS.

Many counts were recorded for this clonotype. The chain employs TRBV4-1 and TRBJ1-1, with D perhaps matching TRBD1 (5 bases). The ends were cut back, 4 bases at V and 1 base at J, with 10 bases in the middle. This CDR3 region has 14 residues. CDR1 and CDR2 from the germline V gene are MGHRA and YSYEKL. Written as DNA, the CDR3 is TGCGCCAGCAGCCCGGGACCTTCGAACACTGAAGCTTTCTTT. It codes for CASSPGPSNTEAFF.